These 29 T cell receptor beta chains share one sample of origin, sequenced in a study of T cells after yellow fever vaccination. Via MiXCR, TCRdb re-called the 5' RACE reads, giving one row per CDR3 protein. Counted here are around 610,000 distinct CDR3 sequences, roughly 13% occurring once; the ten biggest clones make up about 14%. The material sequenced was PBMCs, taken on the day of the yellow fever booster vaccination. These receptors all come from a man aged 25-45 years who received the YFV17D yellow fever vaccine.

This clonotype was detected a few times. V and J are TRBV20-1 and TRBJ2-3; maybe TRBD2 (5 bases). The CDR3 length is 12 residues. V was cut by 4 bases and J by 2 bases, with 7 bases left in between. The V gene's germline CDR1 is DFQATT and CDR2 SNEGSKA (reference sequence). The CDR3 DNA reads as TGCAGTGCTATAGCGTTCACAGATACGCAGTATTTT. Its protein is CSAIAFTDTQYF.

The sample holds a few counts of this clonotype. This chain connects TRBV6-2 or TRBV6-3 to TRBJ2-1; D unresolved. CDR3 size: 12 residues. Trimming pared 6 bases from V and 9 bases from J, leaving 12 bases between. Germline CDR1 MNHEY, CDR2 SVGEGT. The CDR3 bases are TGTGCCAGCAGCCGCGGCGCGTTTGAGCAGTTCTTC. Protein: CASSRGAFEQFF.

This clonotype was detected only a few times. The chain combines TRBV27 with TRBJ1-1; 8 bases are shared with TRBD1. The germline V gene has CDR1 MNHEY and CDR2 SMNVEV (reference sequence). This CDR3 spans 14 amino acids. Trimming cost V 5 bases and J 4 bases; bases outside gene matches: 6. The CDR3 is CASSARGRTTEAFF. CDR3 nucleotides: TGTGCCAGCAGTGCCAGGGGGCGGACCACTGAAGCTTTCTTT.

The V call is TRBV29-1, the J call TRBJ2-6; perhaps TRBD2 as D (7 bases). The CDR3 is 15 amino acids. CDR1 is SQVTM and CDR2 is ANQGSEA in the germline V gene. Between the trimmed V and J ends, which lost 4 bases and 3 bases, there was a span of 13 bases. The chain's CDR3 is CSVATGGSGANVLTF. The DNA of the CDR3 is TGCAGCGTTGCTACGGGGGGCAGTGGGGCCAACGTCCTGACTTTC. Combining the CDR3 with reference TRBV29-1 and TRBJ2-6 gives the whole variable domain SAVISQKPSRDICQRGTSLTIQCQVDSQVTMMFWYRQQPGQSLTLIATANQGSEATYESGFVIDKFPISRPNLTFSTLTVSNMSPEDSSIYLCSVATGGSGANVLTFGAGSRLTVL.

The V gene is TRBV25-1, the J gene TRBJ2-5; 13 bases line up with TRBD2. With V trimmed by 4 bases and J by 2 bases, 10 bases remained unmatched. Germline-derived CDR1 and CDR2 are MGHDK and SYGVNS. The CDR3 is made up of 18 amino acids. Here the CDR3 DNA reads TGTGCCAGCAGTGTATATCTTCCGGGACTAGCGGGACAAGAGACCCAGTACTTC. It yields the protein CASSVYLPGLAGQETQYF.

Only a few counts were recorded for this clonotype. J is TRBJ1-1 and V is TRBV25-1; D might be TRBD1 (5 bases). The CDR3 sequence is 14 residues long. Trimming took 4 bases from V and 0 from J, leaving 9 bases between them. Germline V CDR1 and CDR2: MGHDK, SYGVNS. The CDR3 spells CASSGGVVNTEAFF. For the CDR3, the DNA is TGTGCCAGCAGTGGGGGGGTGGTGAACACTGAAGCTTTCTTT.

This chain uses TRBV6-2 or TRBV6-3 with TRBJ2-1; TRBD2 matches at 8 bases. The germline V gene has CDR1 MNHEY and CDR2 SVGEGT. V shed 6 bases and J 5 bases; nucleotides not matched to a gene: 9. The CDR3 extends over 15 amino acids. The CDR3 sequence: CASSLGTSRHNEQFF. Written as DNA, the CDR3 is TGTGCCAGCAGCCTGGGGACTAGTCGCCACAATGAGCAGTTCTTC.

This rearrangement joins TRBV20-1 to TRBJ2-1; 7 bases are shared with TRBD2. V trimming: 1 base; J trimming: 1 base; junction bases outside the gene matches: 4. The CDR3 totals 15 residues. Germline V gene lookup returns CDR1 DFQATT and CDR2 SNEGSKA (reference sequence). The CDR3 DNA sequence: TGCAGTGCTAGAGGACTAGCAGAATCCTACAATGAGCAGTTCTTC. It specifies CSARGLAESYNEQFF.

DNA for the CDR3: TGCAGCGTCCAACAGGGGTTTGGAAACACCATATATTTT. Amino acid sequence: CSVQQGFGNTIYF. The genes are TRBV29-1 and TRBJ1-3; 7 nucleotides align to TRBD1. The CDR3 spans 13 residues. V lost 6 bases, J lost 3 bases, and 5 bases stayed unmatched. Germline loops: CDR1 SQVTM, CDR2 ANQGSEA.

The J gene is TRBJ2-5, the V gene TRBV5-1; D gene uncertain. Germline-derived CDR1 and CDR2 are SGHRS and YFSETQ. This CDR3 has 14 amino acids. The V end was cut by 4 bases, the J end by 5 bases, with 15 bases between. The chain's CDR3 is CASSPNSVQETQYF. CDR3 bases: TGCGCCAGCAGCCCGAATTCGGTGCAGGAGACCCAGTACTTC. The full variable domain, rest sourced from reference TRBV5-1 and TRBJ2-5, is KAGVTQTPRYLIKTRGQQVTLSCSPISGHRSVSWYQQTPGQGLQFLFEYFSETQRNKGNFPGRFSGRQFSNSRSEMNVSTLELGDSALYLCASSPNSVQETQYFGPGTRLLVL.

This clonotype was picked up many times. This chain links TRBV5-5 with TRBJ2-7; D remains unclear. Germline V gene lookup returns CDR1 SGHKS and CDR2 YYEKEE (reference sequence). This CDR3 is 13 amino acids long. V was trimmed by 3 bases and J by 3 bases, leaving 10 bases between them. DNA of the CDR3: TGTGCCAGCAGCTCTGGCACCTTCTACGAGCAGTACTTC. Its translation is CASSSGTFYEQYF.

This clonotype was counted between two and nine times. V and J are TRBV9 and TRBJ1-2; tentative D call: TRBD1 (6 bases). In germline, CDR1 is SGDLS, CDR2 YYNGEE. CDR3 length equals 16 residues. Trimming removed 5 bases from V and 2 bases from J, with 19 bases in between. DNA for the CDR3: TGTGCCAGCAGTGCAGAAGGTGGACAGATCAACTATGGCTACACCTTC. It specifies CASSAEGGQINYGYTF.

The chain uses TRBV7-3 and TRBJ2-2, with D hard to call. CDR3 length equals 16 residues. The germline V and J ends were trimmed by 5 bases and 4 bases, with 17 bases remaining between them. Per the germline V gene, CDR1 is SGHTA and CDR2 is FQGTGA. CDR3 bases: TGTGCCAGCAGCCCAGCGATAGGGTCTGCCACCGGGGAGCTGTTTTTT. Translated, it gives CASSPAIGSATGELFF.

This clonotype has at least ten counts. This rearrangement joins TRBV7-6 to TRBJ2-7, with a weak D call TRBD2 (5 bases). The germline CDR1 and CDR2 sequences are SGHVS and FNYEAQ. The CDR3 is made up of 14 amino acids. The V and J ends lost 0 bases and 3 bases respectively, with 9 bases between them. The CDR3 loop reads CASSLAGVGYEQYF. In DNA, the CDR3 is TGTGCCAGCAGCTTAGCGGGAGTGGGCTACGAGCAGTACTTC.

This rearrangement joins TRBV6-1 to TRBJ2-4, with a possible D match to TRBD2 (7 bases). The germline V gene encodes CDR1 MNHNS and CDR2 SASEGT. Trimming cost V 10 bases and J 0 bases, with 16 bases left between them. The CDR3 totals 15 residues. The CDR3 loop is CATLLRGGAKNIQYF. The CDR3 DNA reads TGTGCCACCCTCCTAAGGGGGGGAGCCAAAAACATTCAGTACTTC.

This clonotype was observed a few times. The genes are TRBV24-1 and TRBJ1-2; no clear D gene. The V end lost 5 bases, the J end lost 5 bases, and 11 bases lay between the germline ends. Per germline, CDR1 KGHDR and CDR2 SFDVKD. The CDR3 covers 13 residues. The CDR3 DNA is TGTGCCACCAGTGCTAGGGAGGATTATGGCTACACCTTC. Translation gives CATSAREDYGYTF.

This clonotype was seen only a few times. The chain carries TRBV15 and TRBJ2-7, with 14 bases aligning to TRBD2. The CDR3 covers 16 residues. Germline lookup yields CDR1 LNHNV and CDR2 YYDKDF (reference sequence). V lost 5 bases, J lost 2 bases, and 5 bases stayed unmatched. CDR3 DNA sequence: TGTGCCACCAGCCGGGGACTAGCGGGAGACCCCTACGAGCAGTACTTC. It specifies CATSRGLAGDPYEQYF.

This chain links TRBV5-1 with TRBJ2-1; D gene ambiguous. The CDR3 runs to 13 residues. The germline V gene has CDR1 SGHRS and CDR2 YFSETQ. V gave up 6 bases and J gave up 1 base, with 8 bases separating them. The chain's CDR3 is CASTTDSYNEQFF. The CDR3, as DNA: TGCGCCAGCACTACAGATTCCTACAATGAGCAGTTCTTC.

This clonotype has just a few counts. The chain carries TRBV7-8 and TRBJ1-5; D might be TRBD1 (6 bases). This CDR3 has 15 residues. V lost 4 bases and J 2 bases, leaving 12 bases between the germline ends. The germline CDR1 and CDR2 sequences are SGHVS and FQNEAQ. In DNA form, the CDR3 reads TGTGCCAGCAGCTCCTATGACAGGCGCAATCAGCCCCAGCATTTT. Translation gives CASSSYDRRNQPQHF. Full variable domain (outside the CDR3, taken from reference TRBV7-8 and TRBJ1-5): GAGVSQSPRYKVAKRGQDVALRCDPISGHVSLFWYQQALGQGPEFLTYFQNEAQLDKSGLPSDRFFAERPEGSVSTLKIQRTQQEDSAVYLCASSSYDRRNQPQHFGDGTRLSIL.

This chain links TRBV11-2 with TRBJ2-7; D is undetermined. Deletions cut 4 bases from V and 1 base from J, with 8 bases between. The CDR3 is 13 residues long. Per the germline V gene, CDR1 is SGHAT and CDR2 is FQNNGV. The CDR3 spells CASSSVRSYEQYF. CDR3 bases: TGTGCCAGCAGCTCAGTTCGGTCCTACGAGCAGTACTTC. Supplemented by reference TRBV11-2 and TRBJ2-7, the full variable domain reads EAGVAQSPRYKIIEKRQSVAFWCNPISGHATLYWYQQILGQGPKLLIQFQNNGVVDDSQLPKDRFSAERLKGVDSTLKIQPAKLEDSAVYLCASSSVRSYEQYFGPGTRLTVT.

The chain is built from TRBV27 and TRBJ2-7; tentative D call: TRBD2 (6 bases). Germline V lookup: CDR1 MNHEY, CDR2 SMNVEV (reference sequence). V dropped 4 bases and J dropped 6 bases, with 10 bases sitting between them. The CDR3 totals 12 residues. CDR3 in DNA: TGTGCCAGCAGTTCAACTAGCTCCGAGCAGTACTTC. This encodes CASSSTSSEQYF.

The genes are TRBV11-2 and TRBJ2-3, with TRBD1 identical over 9 bases. Germline loops: CDR1 SGHAT, CDR2 FQNNGV. The trim removed 3 bases at V and 7 bases at J, leaving 5 bases unmatched. CDR3 size: 14 residues. The CDR3 DNA sequence: TGTGCCAGCAGCTTCACAGGGGGCGCGAATACGCAGTATTTT. Translating it yields CASSFTGGANTQYF. The full variable domain, its missing parts supplied by reference TRBV11-2 and TRBJ2-3, is EAGVAQSPRYKIIEKRQSVAFWCNPISGHATLYWYQQILGQGPKLLIQFQNNGVVDDSQLPKDRFSAERLKGVDSTLKIQPAKLEDSAVYLCASSFTGGANTQYFGPGTRLTVL.

There are a few counts of this clonotype. Germline is not matched at one junction end, which may reflect a read error. The V gene is TRBV20-1, the J gene TRBJ2-7; a weak D match, TRBD2 (6 bases). This CDR3 spans 16 amino acids. Germline loops: CDR1 DFQATT, CDR2 SNEGSKA (reference sequence). The CDR3 reads CCARSPNRRDAYEQYF. The CDR3 DNA reads as TGCTGTGCTAGATCTCCCAATAGGCGGGACGCCTACGAGCAGTACTTC.

The chain uses TRBV10-3 and TRBJ2-1, with TRBD2 matching 12 bases. Germline-derived CDR1 and CDR2 are ENHRY and SYGVKD. The CDR3 is made up of 17 amino acids. V dropped 3 bases and J dropped 8; count of bases not matched to a gene: 11. The chain's CDR3 is CAISESTGTSGFDEQFF. The CDR3 DNA follows: TGTGCCATCAGTGAATCCACCGGGACTAGCGGGTTCGATGAGCAGTTCTTC.

This sequence joins TRBV5-1 and TRBJ1-2; 9 bases align to TRBD1. This CDR3 spans 16 amino acids. In germline, CDR1 is SGHRS, CDR2 YFSETQ. The trim removed 4 bases at V and 5 bases at J, leaving 12 bases unmatched. CDR3 amino acids: CASSGTHGTGSYGYTF. The CDR3 DNA follows: TGCGCCAGCAGCGGTACCCATGGGACAGGGTCTTATGGCTACACCTTC.

V and J are TRBV10-2 and TRBJ2-1; possibly TRBD2 for D (6 bases). Germline V gene sequence: CDR1 WSHSY, CDR2 SAAADI. Deletions cut 2 bases from V and 6 bases from J, with 8 bases between. The CDR3 totals 13 residues. CDR3 nucleotides: TGCGCCAGCAGTGAGCTAGCGATCAATGAGCAGTTCTTC. Encoded protein: CASSELAINEQFF.

In this sample, this clonotype turned up a few times. The rearrangement uses TRBV7-2 and TRBJ2-7; no clear D gene. Deletions cut 0 bases from V and 4 bases from J, with 13 bases between. This CDR3 is 15 amino acids long. Germline values: CDR1 SGHTA, CDR2 FQGNSA. CDR3 in DNA: TGTGCCAGCAGCTTAGCTGGAGTAAGCTTATACGAGCAGTACTTC. This translates into CASSLAGVSLYEQYF.

The rearrangement links TRBV7-6 to TRBJ1-2; D possibly corresponds to TRBD1 (5 bases). Trimming took 5 bases from V and 4 from J, leaving 11 bases between them. Germline V lookup: CDR1 SGHVS, CDR2 FNYEAQ. This CDR3 contains 13 residues. CDR3: CASSDAGGYGYTF. CDR3 DNA sequence: TGTGCCAGCAGCGATGCCGGGGGCTATGGCTACACCTTC.

The J gene is TRBJ2-2, the V gene TRBV9, with TRBD2 as a possible D gene (6 bases). The CDR3 spans 13 residues. Deletions cut 4 bases from V and 7 bases from J, with 11 bases between. Per the germline V gene, CDR1 is SGDLS and CDR2 is YYNGEE. The CDR3: CASSMGLRGELFF. CDR3 DNA: TGTGCCAGCAGCATGGGACTTCGCGGGGAGCTGTTTTTT.